This TCR beta chain was identified in a study of shared clonotypes between healthy human individuals. This CDR3 contains 15 residues. CDR1 is SGHAT, CDR2 FQNNGV, per germline. Trimming removed 5 bases from V and 4 bases from J; junction bases left unmatched: 10. Assay runs were performed at deep level. As handled by the study authors: Junction-only sequences without quality scores came from ImmunoSEQ, so filtering differed. Repertoires were generated with immunoSEQ multiplex PCR, while TCRdb's copy carries only in-frame clones and drops some. V, J and clone size are those of that table, while D and trimming were read from the DNA. The sample has around 500,000 clones, 81% seen once. Caucasian adults living in Nashville, Tennessee, provided all samples.

The chain couples TRBV11-2 to TRBJ1-1, with 7 positions matching TRBD1. The receptor was derived from a woman in her thirties or forties in good health. Some clones in this sample may be carry-over from other donors' samples. The material sequenced was PBMCs. CDR3 nucleotides: TGTGCCAGCAGCCCCCGCCCCGACAGGGCCACTGAAGCTTTCTTT. Amino acid sequence: CASSPRPDRATEAFF.